Detailed here is one T cell receptor beta chain. The antigen is unknown. The data are from a study of shared clonotypes between healthy human individuals. Whole-study context: The study used three CD4 naive, three CD4 memory, two CD8 naive and one CD8 memory plate per donor.

The length of the CDR3 is 15 residues. From germline, CDR1 is SQVTM and CDR2 ANQGSEA. V lost 4 bases, J lost 2 bases, and 4 bases stayed unmatched. It was at deep level that the assay was run. Replicate sorted-subset PCRs were loaded with around 220 ng DNA, approximately 31,000 T cell genomes. Clones were sequenced by immunoSEQ multiplex PCR, and TCRdb holds only the in-frame ones, with some missing. The sample holds 650,000 to 700,000 clones; 90% are singletons and the top ten take 34%. Overall study results and limits: Enrolling few donors narrowed the genetic and exposure-history diversity that was represented.

The clonotype was recovered from a man aged 18 to 30 in good health. Some clones in this sample may be carry-over from other donors' samples. Sequenced input: memory CD8+ T cells from PBMCs. Subset here: CD45RO+ cells pooled with CCR7-negative TemRA cells. The chain recombines TRBV29-1 with TRBJ2-2; 10 bases fit TRBD2. The CDR3 DNA follows: TGCAGCGTTGCCCGGACTAGCGGTAACACCGGGGAGCTGTTTTTT. It yields the protein CSVARTSGNTGELFF.